Presented here are 2 T cell receptor beta chains from one specimen sequenced in a study of cytomegalovirus exposure and HLA in healthy donors. The primer mix had 60 Vbeta and 13 Jbeta primers. The repertoire was sequenced with immunoSEQ multiplex PCR; TCRdb's copy has only in-frame clones and lacks some. Found here are some 99,000 clones, nearly 70% of them singletons; the top ten hold approximately 5.4%. The source material was PBMCs. These receptors all come from a woman aged 70-85 years in good health and CMV-seropositive.

The chain links TRBV5-6 to TRBJ2-5; D unclear. The CDR3 contains 12 residues. V lost 1 base and J 3 bases, leaving 4 bases between the germline ends. CDR1 is SGHDT and CDR2 is YYEEEE in the germline V gene. The CDR3, as DNA: TGTGCCAGCAGCTTGCAGGAAGAGACCCAGTACTTC. This encodes CASSLQEETQYF. The variable domain in full, completed from reference TRBV5-6 and TRBJ2-5, reads DAGVTQSPTHLIKTRGQQVTLRCSPKSGHDTVSWYQQALGQGPQFIFQYYEEEERQRGNFPDRFSGHQFPNYSSELNVNALLLGDSALYLCASSLQEETQYFGPGTRLLVL.

The chain carries TRBV27 and TRBJ2-5, with 7 positions matching TRBD2. Germline CDR1 and CDR2: MNHEY and SMNVEV (reference sequence). V lost 1 base to trimming and J lost 5 bases; unmatched junction nucleotides: 13. The CDR3 runs 17 residues. The CDR3 DNA is TGTGCCAGCAGTTTATTGCAGCGGGGAGATCATAGGGAGACCCAGTACTTC. Protein product: CASSLLQRGDHRETQYF.